This T cell receptor (beta chain) is drawn from a study of spatial heterogeneity in lung cancer. In TCRdb, the 5' RACE reads were re-called with MiXCR into one record per CDR3 protein. Among about 10,000 distinct CDR3 sequences listed, about 23% were seen once. Time point defined: blood at routine non-recurrence follow-up after resection. Whole RNA from tumor, nontumor lung or frozen PBMC was sequenced unsorted. Germline-derived CDR1 and CDR2 are GTSNPN and SVGIG (reference sequence). The CDR3 loop spans 12 amino acids. Trimming pared 5 bases from V and 2 bases from J, leaving 10 bases between. The TCR sequence derives from a female donor with early-stage non-small cell lung cancer. The input for sequencing was PBMCs, taken at follow-up. The chain links TRBV30 to TRBJ2-7, with D possibly matching TRBD2 (6 bases). The CDR3 region has the DNA TGTGCCTGGCGGGACTTTCCCTACGAGCAGTACTTC. Encoded protein: CAWRDFPYEQYF.